The 9 T cell receptor beta chains below come from one sample, sequenced in a study of Tregs in tolerant kidney transplant recipients. Repertoires were generated with immunoSEQ multiplex PCR, while TCRdb's copy carries only in-frame clones and drops some. This table has about 73,000 clones, about 98% appearing once. Sequenced here: CD4+ T cells from blood, sampled before the transplant. The source of these receptors is a human donor who received a combined kidney and bone marrow transplant.

This sequence joins TRBV15 and TRBJ2-7; 7 bases are shared with TRBD1. The CDR3 loop spans 15 amino acids. Germline V CDR1 and CDR2: LNHNV, YYDKDF (reference sequence). With V trimmed by 5 bases and J by 3 bases, 10 bases remained unmatched. CDR3 sequence reads: CATSRGGPLFYEQYF. CDR3 nucleotide sequence: TGTGCCACCAGCCGAGGGGGCCCTCTTTTCTACGAGCAGTACTTC.

The gene calls are TRBV19 and TRBJ2-7; 7 positions agree with TRBD1. CDR3 length equals 12 residues. After removal of 4 bases from V and 12 bases from J, the junction contained 9 bases not matched to a gene. Germline values: CDR1 LNHDA, CDR2 SQIVND (reference sequence). The CDR3 region has the DNA TGTGCCAGTAGTACTGCAAGGGGGCATTGGTACTTC. As protein: CASSTARGHWYF.

The rearrangement joins TRBV11-3 to TRBJ1-1; no firm D call. V lost 3 bases to trimming and J lost 5 bases, with 10 bases between them. Germline V gene sequence: CDR1 SGHNT, CDR2 YENEEA. This CDR3 contains 13 residues. CDR3 sequence reads: CASSFSAETEAFF. DNA of the CDR3: TGTGCCAGCAGCTTCAGTGCGGAAACTGAAGCTTTCTTT.

J is TRBJ2-1 and V is TRBV5-1, with 9 bases identical to TRBD1. Per germline, CDR1 SGHRS and CDR2 YFSETQ. The CDR3 totals 16 residues. With V trimmed by 3 bases and J by 7 bases, 11 bases remained unmatched. In DNA, the CDR3 is TGCGCCAGCAGCTCTACCGCCGGGACAGGGCCGAATGAGCAGTTCTTC. This codes for CASSSTAGTGPNEQFF.

The chain links TRBV10-3 to TRBJ1-6; D is uncertain. V lost 8 bases to trimming and J lost 0 bases, with 5 bases between them. Germline V gene sequence: CDR1 ENHRY, CDR2 SYGVKD. The CDR3 contains 13 residues. The CDR3 loop is CAIGSSYNSPLHF. CDR3 nucleotides: TGTGCCATCGGGAGCTCCTATAATTCACCCCTCCACTTT.

This chain connects TRBV5-3 to TRBJ2-7; D might be TRBD1 (6 bases). TRBV5-3 is an open reading frame, and its role is uncertain. The CDR3 has 12 residues. Trimming stripped 4 bases from V and 7 bases from J, with 12 bases between. In DNA form, the CDR3 reads TGTGCCAGAAGCAACGGACAGAAAGAGCAGTACTTC. It translates to CARSNGQKEQYF.

This chain links TRBV11-3 with TRBJ2-7; no reliable D call. Trimming stripped 3 bases from V and 0 bases from J, with 9 bases between. The CDR3 consists of 14 residues. Germline V gene lookup returns CDR1 SGHNT and CDR2 YENEEA. CDR3 sequence (DNA): TGTGCCAGCAGCTTTTCAAGGAGCTCCTACGAGCAGTACTTC. This translates into CASSFSRSSYEQYF. Variable domain in full (rest from reference TRBV11-3 and TRBJ2-7): EAGVVQSPRYKIIEKKQPVAFWCNPISGHNTLYWYLQNLGQGPELLIRYENEEAVDDSQLPKDRFSAERLKGVDSTLKIQPAELGDSAVYLCASSFSRSSYEQYFGPGTRLTVT.

This clone was detected only once. The rearrangement uses TRBV19 and TRBJ2-5; 10 positions match TRBD2. This CDR3 is built from 17 residues. V lost 6 bases and J lost 2; bases outside the gene matches: 12. Germline lookup yields CDR1 LNHDA and CDR2 SQIVND (reference sequence). In DNA, the CDR3 is TGTGCCAGTAGCCGGACTAGCGGCGCCCCTTGGCAAGAGACCCAGTACTTC. It yields the protein CASSRTSGAPWQETQYF.

The J gene is TRBJ1-2, the V gene TRBV19; possibly TRBD1 for D (6 bases). CDR1 LNHDA and CDR2 SQIVND come from the germline V gene (reference sequence). V dropped 8 bases and J dropped 13 bases, with 11 bases sitting between them. The CDR3 sequence is 9 residues long. This chain's CDR3 is CASGTSITF. CDR3 bases: TGTGCCAGTGGGACATCGATCACCTTC.